These 18 T cell receptor beta chains were all obtained from the same sample, sequenced in a study of T cells in Graves' hyperthyroidism and ophthalmopathy. From RNA transcripts, TCR beta CDR3 regions were amplified. The TCR CDR3 first-round RT-PCR relied on the HTBI primer set. TCRdb reanalysed the multiplex PCR reads using MiXCR and keeps one entry per CDR3 protein. This table has about half a million distinct CDR3 sequences, about 16% appearing once. Sequencing used blood. The receptors derive from a woman younger than 45 with Graves' ophthalmopathy.

Ten or more counts support this clonotype. The J gene is TRBJ2-2, the V gene TRBV20-1; maybe TRBD2 (5 bases). The CDR3 covers 17 residues. Trimming removed 0 bases at V and 6 bases at J, with 20 bases between. CDR1 DFQATT and CDR2 SNEGSKA come from the germline V gene (reference sequence). The CDR3 region is CSAREARASKASGELFF. Here the CDR3 DNA reads TGCAGTGCTAGAGAGGCGAGGGCTAGCAAAGCTTCCGGGGAGCTGTTTTTT.

This chain connects TRBV6-2 or TRBV6-3 to TRBJ2-3, with D maybe TRBD1 (6 bases). CDR3 length: 15 residues. V was shortened by 8 bases and J by 2 bases, with 17 bases between the two germline ends. CDR1 MNHEY and CDR2 SVGEGT come from the germline V gene. The CDR3 bases are TGTGCCAGCCAAACAGGGCGGGTAGCCACAGATACGCAGTATTTT. Its translation is CASQTGRVATDTQYF.

This clonotype was detected many times. The chain combines TRBV7-2 with TRBJ1-5; D not certain. The germline CDR1 and CDR2 sequences are SGHTA and FQGNSA. Trimming removed 2 bases from V and 7 bases from J, with 9 bases in between. This CDR3 is 13 amino acids long. The CDR3 DNA reads TGTGCCAGCAGCTTATGGGAACGCCAGCCCCAGCATTTT. Translating gives CASSLWERQPQHF.

This clonotype was found a few times. V gene TRBV15 combines with J gene TRBJ1-6; 11 bases fit TRBD1. CDR3 length equals 17 residues. V lost 4 bases and J lost 12; bases outside the gene matches: 14. Looked up from germline, CDR1 is LNHNV and CDR2 is YYDKDF (reference sequence). The CDR3 sequence is CATSTFKTGTGGRPLHF. The DNA of the CDR3 is TGTGCCACCAGCACGTTCAAGACCGGGACAGGGGGACGACCCCTCCACTTT.

The rearrangement joins TRBV7-7 to TRBJ2-2, with 9 nucleotides matching TRBD1. With 5 bases clipped from V and 0 bases from J, the junction kept 7 bases outside the gene matches. The V gene's germline CDR1 is SSHAT and CDR2 FNYEAQ (reference sequence). The length of the CDR3 is 17 residues. This CDR3 is CASSLSGTGTNTGELFF. CDR3 nucleotide sequence: TGTGCCAGCAGCCTTTCCGGGACAGGGACGAACACCGGGGAGCTGTTTTTT.

This clonotype was seen more than once but under ten times. The CDR3 DNA sequence: TGTGCCAGTAGTAACCGGCTAAATCAGCCCCAGCATTTT. Protein product: CASSNRLNQPQHF. The chain carries TRBV19 and TRBJ1-5; D ambiguous. V lost 4 bases to trimming and J lost 4 bases, with 8 bases between them. Germline V gives CDR1 LNHDA, CDR2 SQIVND (reference sequence). This CDR3 region has 13 residues.

In this sample, this clonotype turned up many times. The CDR3 nucleotides are TGCAGCGTTGCCCAGCCTGACACCGGGGAGCTGTTTTTT. This gives the protein CSVAQPDTGELFF. The V and J genes are TRBV29-1 and TRBJ2-2; D is uncertain. Germline V lookup: CDR1 SQVTM, CDR2 ANQGSEA. The CDR3 length is 13 residues. Trimming pared 4 bases from V and 3 bases from J, leaving 9 bases between.

This clonotype was found a few times. The V gene is TRBV9, the J gene TRBJ2-1, with 11 bases lining up with TRBD2. Germline V gene data show CDR1 as SGDLS and CDR2 as YYNGEE. There are 16 residues in the CDR3. V was clipped by 0 bases and J by 8 bases; unmatched bases: 7. The CDR3 DNA reads as TGTGCCAGCAGCGTAGATCTGCTAGCGGGAGGCGATGAGCAGTTCTTC. It specifies CASSVDLLAGGDEQFF.

This clonotype showed up many times. The V and J genes are TRBV7-2 and TRBJ2-7; TRBD2 is a possible D gene (6 bases). The CDR3 is 17 amino acids. The germline V gene encodes CDR1 SGHTA and CDR2 FQGNSA. The ends were cut back, 6 bases at V and 5 bases at J, with 26 bases in the middle. DNA for the CDR3: TGTGCCAGCAGTTCCCTTATACTAGCTCACTTTCCCCACGAGCAGTACTTC. Protein product: CASSSLILAHFPHEQYF.

V is TRBV27 and J is TRBJ2-3; D might be TRBD2 (6 bases). Germline-derived CDR1 and CDR2 are MNHEY and SMNVEV (reference sequence). Trimming took 5 bases from V and 5 from J, leaving 14 bases between them. This CDR3 spans 14 amino acids. CDR3 loop: CASSPTSLGDTQYF. In DNA, the CDR3 is TGTGCCAGCAGTCCTACTAGCTTGGGAGATACGCAGTATTTT.

This clonotype was counted only a few times. The chain links TRBV6-2 or TRBV6-3 to TRBJ2-2; 10 bases match TRBD2. Losses at the gene ends were 4 bases for V and 6 bases for J; bases not matched to a gene: 2. The germline CDR1 and CDR2 sequences are MNHEY and SVGEGT. This CDR3 has 14 residues. CDR3 coding DNA: TGTGCCAGCAGTTGGGGGACTAGCGCCGGGGAGCTGTTTTTT. Translating gives CASSWGTSAGELFF.

At least ten counts were recorded for this clonotype. Here the CDR3 reads CASSFPGGQETQYF. In DNA, the CDR3 is TGCGCCAGCAGCTTCCCAGGGGGTCAAGAGACCCAGTACTTC. The chain joins TRBV5-1 to TRBJ2-5, with 7 bases that match TRBD1. Trimming cost V 2 bases and J 2 bases; bases outside gene matches: 3. Germline CDR1 and CDR2: SGHRS and YFSETQ. This CDR3 comprises 14 residues. The whole variable domain, filled in from reference TRBV5-1 and TRBJ2-5, reads KAGVTQTPRYLIKTRGQQVTLSCSPISGHRSVSWYQQTPGQGLQFLFEYFSETQRNKGNFPGRFSGRQFSNSRSEMNVSTLELGDSALYLCASSFPGGQETQYFGPGTRLLVL.

This clonotype has a count of ten or more. The rearrangement uses TRBV7-2 and TRBJ2-7, with D perhaps matching TRBD1 (5 bases). Trimming cost V 4 bases and J 5 bases, with 18 bases left between them. Germline V gene sequence: CDR1 SGHTA, CDR2 FQGNSA. The CDR3 length is 15 residues. The CDR3 reads CASSSSTGPTNEQYF. The CDR3 coding sequence is TGTGCCAGCAGCTCGAGTACAGGACCTACGAACGAGCAGTACTTC.

This clonotype has only a few counts. The rearrangement uses TRBV29-1 and TRBJ2-3; TRBD1 matches at 8 bases. Per the germline V gene, CDR1 is SQVTM and CDR2 is ANQGSEA. The trim removed 1 base at V and 3 bases at J, leaving 6 bases unmatched. The CDR3 is 15 amino acids. The CDR3 spells CSVEGQGARTDTQYF. As DNA, the CDR3 is TGCAGCGTTGAAGGTCAGGGGGCTAGGACAGATACGCAGTATTTT.

In its sample, this clonotype was seen a few times. V and J are TRBV27 and TRBJ2-1; TRBD2 agrees at 9 bases. The CDR3 totals 16 residues. Germline CDR1 and CDR2: MNHEY and SMNVEV (reference sequence). The V and J ends lost 5 bases and 4 bases, in that order; junction bases with no gene match: 9. The CDR3 DNA reads as TGTGCCAGCAGTCTCCTGACTAGCGGAGAATACAATGAGCAGTTCTTC. Its protein is CASSLLTSGEYNEQFF.

This clonotype was recorded a few times. This rearrangement joins TRBV3-1 to TRBJ2-7; TRBD1 aligns across 7 bases. Unmatched junction bases numbered 4, after V lost 0 bases and J lost 5 bases. Looked up from germline, CDR1 is LGHDT and CDR2 is YNNKEL (reference sequence). The CDR3 covers 14 residues. The CDR3 reads CASSQDRGFDEQYF. The CDR3 region has the DNA TGTGCCAGCAGCCAAGACAGGGGGTTCGACGAGCAGTACTTC.

This clonotype appeared once. The CDR3 DNA sequence: TGTGCCAGCAGTGCCCCTGGGGGAGCAAGTGGAAAACTGTTTTTT. It is translated as CASSAPGGASGKLFF. The genes are TRBV25-1 and TRBJ1-4; TRBD1 might be the D (5 bases). Germline V CDR1 and CDR2: MGHDK, SYGVNS. Deletions cut 4 bases from V and 10 bases from J, with 19 bases between. The CDR3 is 15 residues long.

There are many counts of this clonotype. The gene calls are TRBV7-2 and TRBJ2-2, with TRBD2 matching over 9 bases. V was pared by 1 base and J by 4 bases, with 7 bases of the junction left unmatched. CDR1 is SGHTA and CDR2 is FQGNSA in the germline V gene. The CDR3 has 17 residues. CDR3 region: CASSLGRAGGSTGELFF. The DNA for the CDR3 is TGTGCCAGCAGCTTAGGGAGAGCGGGAGGAAGCACCGGGGAGCTGTTTTTT.